The 30 T cell receptor beta chains reported below all come from one sample, sequenced in a study of blood T cell repertoires in COVID-19. TCRdb keeps only in-frame clones here, not all; method: immunoSEQ multiplex PCR. This sample has about 230,000 clones, with roughly 85% found just once. Specimen: peripheral blood. These receptor sequences come from a man in his forties with acute or convalescent COVID-19.

The chain's CDR3 is CASSISGGGGEKLFF. The CDR3 DNA follows: TGTGCCAGTAGTATTTCAGGGGGCGGCGGTGAAAAACTGTTTTTT. The V call is TRBV19, the J call TRBJ1-4; 8 bases map to TRBD1. J gave up 7 bases and V 3 bases, and 7 bases lay outside the gene matches. This CDR3 region has 15 residues. CDR1 is LNHDA, CDR2 SQIVND, per germline (reference sequence).

The chain has TRBV6-5 and TRBJ2-1; TRBD2 matches at 12 bases. With V trimmed by 6 bases and J by 5 bases, 5 bases remained unmatched. The CDR3 has 15 amino acids. Germline CDR1 reads MNHEY; CDR2 reads SVGAGI. The CDR3 bases are TGTGCCAGCAGGGCTAGCGGGGGGGCCCACAATGAGCAGTTCTTC. Amino acid sequence: CASRASGGAHNEQFF.

V gene TRBV5-1 combines with J gene TRBJ1-5; a weak D match, TRBD1 (6 bases). Trimming took 0 bases from V and 5 from J, leaving 12 bases between them. Germline CDR1 reads SGHRS; CDR2 reads YFSETQ. This CDR3 is 15 amino acids long. The CDR3 is CASSLGQVPDQPQHF. The CDR3 nucleotides read TGCGCCAGCAGCTTGGGACAGGTCCCTGATCAGCCCCAGCATTTT.

A note on this clone: Within the sample, other DNA sequences also encode this same CDR3. The chain links TRBV2 to TRBJ1-1; D uncertain. Trimming took 4 bases from V and 1 from J, leaving 7 bases between them. The CDR3 is 13 residues long. In germline, CDR1 is SNHLY, CDR2 FYNNEI. As DNA, the CDR3 is TGTGCCAGCAGTGGCGGTAGGAACACTGAAGCTTTCTTT. Its translation is CASSGGRNTEAFF.

CDR3 DNA sequence: TGTGCCAGCAAGCGAGCGGGGGGTTCGATAGATACGCAGTATTTT. It specifies CASKRAGGSIDTQYF. This chain uses TRBV28 with TRBJ2-3; 9 nucleotides agree with TRBD2. The CDR3 is 15 amino acids. The junction had 10 bases not matched to a gene; V was cut back by 7 bases and J by 5 bases. Germline V gives CDR1 MDHEN, CDR2 SYDVKM.

This clone has more than one count but fewer than ten. The gene calls are TRBV10-3 and TRBJ1-1; D gene uncertain. V shed 0 bases and J shed 0 bases, with 8 bases lying between them. CDR1 is ENHRY and CDR2 is SYGVKD in the germline V gene. The CDR3 spans 15 residues. Written as DNA, the CDR3 is TGTGCCATCAGTGAGTCGAGAAGCATGAACACTGAAGCTTTCTTT. Encoded protein: CAISESRSMNTEAFF.

In nucleotides, the CDR3 is TGTGCCAGCAGCTTACTCAGGGGGACCTACAATGAGCAGTTCTTC. It specifies CASSLLRGTYNEQFF. The chain is built from TRBV5-4 and TRBJ2-1; the match to TRBD1 covers 7 bases. J gave up 2 bases and V 2 bases, and 4 bases lay outside the gene matches. The V gene's germline CDR1 is SGHNT and CDR2 YYREEE (reference sequence). The CDR3 loop spans 15 amino acids.

This chain uses TRBV28 with TRBJ2-7, with 7 bases lining up with TRBD1. V lost 7 bases and J lost 0; bases outside the gene matches: 6. Germline assignment: CDR1 MDHEN and CDR2 SYDVKM. The CDR3 covers 14 residues. This CDR3 is CASITGTASYEQYF. CDR3 DNA: TGTGCCAGCATTACCGGGACAGCCTCCTACGAGCAGTACTTC.

The chain combines TRBV19 with TRBJ1-1; TRBD1 is a possible D gene (5 bases). CDR1 and CDR2 from the germline V gene are LNHDA and SQIVND (reference sequence). CDR3 length equals 13 residues. V gave up 7 bases and J gave up 3 bases, with 12 bases separating them. CDR3 in DNA: TGTGCCAGTAAGACCGCGGGGGACACTGAAGCTTTCTTT. Translation gives CASKTAGDTEAFF.

The chain links TRBV4-1 to TRBJ2-2; D call uncertain. This CDR3 has 13 residues. V lost 4 bases and J 5 bases, leaving 8 bases between the germline ends. Germline values: CDR1 MGHRA, CDR2 YSYEKL. Written as DNA, the CDR3 is TGCGCCAGCAGCCCCACTTTGACCGGGGAGCTGTTTTTT. This sequence encodes CASSPTLTGELFF.

J is TRBJ1-2 and V is TRBV11-2, with D unresolved. The CDR3 covers 13 residues. Germline CDR1 reads SGHAT; CDR2 reads FQNNGV. V gave up 3 bases and J gave up 7 bases, with 12 bases separating them. The CDR3, as DNA: TGTGCCAGCAGCTTTTCGGGGATCAGTGGCTACACCTTC. Its protein is CASSFSGISGYTF.

The genes are TRBV6-5 and TRBJ1-1, with a tentative D call TRBD1 (5 bases). Trimming cost V 0 bases and J 5 bases, with 13 bases left between them. The CDR3 loop spans 15 amino acids. CDR1 MNHEY and CDR2 SVGAGI come from the germline V gene. The CDR3 loop is CASSYSVQGSTEAFF. CDR3 DNA: TGTGCCAGCAGTTACTCGGTCCAGGGTAGTACTGAAGCTTTCTTT.

This clone showed up just a few times. The chain recombines TRBV5-1 with TRBJ2-5, with 8 bases lining up with TRBD1. With 3 bases clipped from V and 5 bases from J, the junction kept 9 bases outside the gene matches. The CDR3 consists of 15 residues. The germline V gene encodes CDR1 SGHRS and CDR2 YFSETQ. The CDR3 loop reads CASSYRTGTDETQYF. As DNA, the CDR3 is TGCGCCAGCAGCTATCGGACAGGGACCGACGAGACCCAGTACTTC. Full variable domain (missing parts from reference TRBV5-1 and TRBJ2-5): KAGVTQTPRYLIKTRGQQVTLSCSPISGHRSVSWYQQTPGQGLQFLFEYFSETQRNKGNFPGRFSGRQFSNSRSEMNVSTLELGDSALYLCASSYRTGTDETQYFGPGTRLLVL.

The chain has TRBV4-3 and TRBJ1-4, with D tentatively TRBD1 (6 bases). CDR3 length: 14 amino acids. V lost 0 bases, J lost 11 bases, and 13 bases lay in between. Germline V lookup: CDR1 LGHNA, CDR2 YSLEER. CDR3 protein: CASSQETGTDKLFF. As DNA, the CDR3 is TGCGCCAGCAGCCAAGAAACAGGGACCGATAAACTGTTTTTT.

This clone was found once. The chain joins TRBV2 to TRBJ1-4; D ambiguous. The CDR3 extends over 13 amino acids. V dropped 8 bases and J dropped 5 bases, with 12 bases sitting between them. Germline values: CDR1 SNHLY, CDR2 FYNNEI. The CDR3 coding sequence is TGTGCCAGCTTACCACTGTCGAATGAAAAACTGTTTTTT. Translated, it gives CASLPLSNEKLFF.

The V call is TRBV14, the J call TRBJ1-6; D not certain. Germline loops: CDR1 SGHDN, CDR2 FVKESK. Trimming stripped 0 bases from V and 5 bases from J, with 11 bases between. The CDR3 loop spans 16 amino acids. CDR3 sequence reads: CASSQDAGRNNSPLHF. CDR3 DNA: TGTGCCAGCAGCCAAGATGCGGGAAGGAATAATTCACCCCTCCACTTT.

J is TRBJ2-4 and V is TRBV19; tentatively, D is TRBD1 (7 bases). Per the germline V gene, CDR1 is LNHDA and CDR2 is SQIVND (reference sequence). This CDR3 has 16 residues. V dropped 5 bases and J dropped 3 bases, with 17 bases sitting between them. Here the CDR3 reads CASSPGARDSKNIQYF. As DNA, the CDR3 is TGTGCCAGTAGTCCGGGGGCCCGGGACAGCAAAAACATTCAGTACTTC.

The genes are TRBV30 and TRBJ1-1; the D is unclear. V lost 0 bases and J 4 bases, leaving 12 bases between the germline ends. The CDR3 runs to 14 residues. Germline V gene sequence: CDR1 GTSNPN, CDR2 SVGIG (reference sequence). The CDR3 DNA reads as TGTGCCTGGAGTGTCGACCTGGAGTCCACTGAAGCTTTCTTT. Protein product: CAWSVDLESTEAFF.

The chain uses TRBV6-5 and TRBJ1-2; 11 bases match TRBD1. The CDR3 is 15 residues long. CDR1 and CDR2 from the germline V gene are MNHEY and SVGAGI. V was pared by 5 bases and J by 3 bases, with 5 bases of the junction left unmatched. The CDR3 nucleotides read TGTGCCAGCAGTAGGACAGGGGGCGGTGACTATGGCTACACCTTC. Translating it yields CASSRTGGGDYGYTF.

The V gene is TRBV9, the J gene TRBJ1-2, with unresolved D. Germline lookup yields CDR1 SGDLS and CDR2 YYNGEE. The CDR3 length is 14 residues. V lost 0 bases and J lost 3, with 9 bases in between. The CDR3 spells CASSVDGNYYGYTF. CDR3 bases: TGTGCCAGCAGCGTAGACGGGAATTACTATGGCTACACCTTC.

The gene calls are TRBV29-1 and TRBJ1-1; D uncertain. Trimming pared 5 bases from V and 0 bases from J, leaving 4 bases between. Germline V CDR1 and CDR2: SQVTM, ANQGSEA. CDR3 size: 11 residues. The CDR3 region has the DNA TGCAGCGTTCGGTTGAACACTGAAGCTTTCTTT. Its protein is CSVRLNTEAFF.

The chain links TRBV6-5 to TRBJ1-2; 8 bases agree with TRBD1. J lost 4 bases, V lost 6 bases, and 4 bases had no gene match. The CDR3 consists of 13 residues. Germline values: CDR1 MNHEY, CDR2 SVGAGI. The CDR3 loop reads CASRETGAYGYTF. CDR3 bases: TGTGCCAGCAGAGAGACAGGGGCCTATGGCTACACCTTC.

This chain joins TRBV24-1 and TRBJ1-4; D ambiguous. V was trimmed by 7 bases and J by 6 bases, leaving 14 bases between them. This CDR3 has 14 amino acids. The germline V gene has CDR1 KGHDR and CDR2 SFDVKD. The CDR3 DNA sequence: TGTGCCACCAGCCTACTAAAGAGGTATGAAAAACTGTTTTTT. Protein sequence: CATSLLKRYEKLFF.

The genes are TRBV7-9 and TRBJ1-2, with D perhaps matching TRBD1 (5 bases). Looked up from germline, CDR1 is SEHNR and CDR2 is FQNEAQ (reference sequence). Trimming cost V 4 bases and J 2 bases, with 11 bases left between them. The CDR3 runs to 14 residues. Here the CDR3 DNA reads TGTGCCAGCAGCTCGTCGGACAACAACTATGGCTACACCTTC. Translating it yields CASSSSDNNYGYTF.

This clone came up once. V and J are TRBV19 and TRBJ1-2, with 8 bases matching TRBD1. The CDR3 sequence is 15 residues long. J lost 2 bases, V lost 3 bases, and 5 bases had no gene match. CDR1 is LNHDA, CDR2 SQIVND, per germline (reference sequence). The CDR3 region is CASSMGTGLNYGYTF. CDR3 sequence (DNA): TGTGCCAGTAGTATGGGGACAGGCCTGAACTATGGCTACACCTTC. The full variable domain, with the rest looked up from reference TRBV19 and TRBJ1-2, is DGGITQSPKYLFRKEGQNVTLSCEQNLNHDAMYWYRQDPGQGLRLIYYSQIVNDFQKGDIAEGYSVSREKKESFPLTVTSAQKNPTAFYLCASSMGTGLNYGYTFGSGTRLTVV.

Only a few counts were recorded for this clone. This CDR3 reads CATSLLILSNQPQHF. The CDR3 DNA reads TGTGCCACCAGCTTACTCATTCTTAGCAATCAGCCCCAGCATTTT. This chain links TRBV15 with TRBJ1-5; D unresolved. Trimming stripped 5 bases from V and 0 bases from J, with 11 bases between. CDR1 and CDR2 from the germline V gene are LNHNV and YYDKDF (reference sequence). The CDR3 length is 15 residues. Full variable domain (remainder filled in from reference TRBV15 and TRBJ1-5): DAMVIQNPRYQVTQFGKPVTLSCSQTLNHNVMYWYQQKSSQAPKLLFHYYDKDFNNEADTPDNFQSRRPNTSFCFLDIRSPGLGDTAMYLCATSLLILSNQPQHFGDGTRLSIL.

V usage is TRBV5-8 and J usage is TRBJ1-2, with 7 bases identical to TRBD1. Trimming removed 4 bases from V and 4 bases from J; junction bases left unmatched: 7. Germline V gene lookup returns CDR1 SGHTS and CDR2 YDEGEE. The CDR3 extends over 14 amino acids. DNA of the CDR3: TGTGCCAGCAGCCCGGGACAGACTTTCTATGGCTACACCTTC. Encoded protein: CASSPGQTFYGYTF.

The chain uses TRBV2 and TRBJ1-2; 8 bases are a match to TRBD1. Trimming took 6 bases from V and 0 from J; bases not matched to a gene: 6. CDR1 SNHLY and CDR2 FYNNEI come from the germline V gene. This CDR3 comprises 15 residues. CDR3 sequence: CASRTPGGANYGYTF. The CDR3 DNA reads TGTGCCAGCAGAACACCAGGGGGCGCTAACTATGGCTACACCTTC.

CDR3 bases: TGTGCCAGCAGTGAATGGGCAGGGGATAATTCACCCCTCCACTTT. Its protein product is CASSEWAGDNSPLHF. The V and J genes are TRBV2 and TRBJ1-6; perhaps TRBD1 as D (6 bases). Germline V gene sequence: CDR1 SNHLY, CDR2 FYNNEI. V lost 2 bases, J lost 5 bases, and 10 bases lay in between. The CDR3 contains 15 residues.

This clone appeared a single time. The rearrangement uses TRBV3-1 (or the pseudogene TRBV3-2) and TRBJ2-5, with 10 bases lining up with TRBD1. The CDR3 loop spans 15 amino acids. Trimming cost V 4 bases and J 5 bases; bases outside gene matches: 7. Looked up from germline, CDR1 is LGHDT and CDR2 is YNNKEL (reference sequence). CDR3 protein: CASSPPGQGIETQYF. The CDR3 DNA is TGTGCCAGCAGCCCGCCGGGACAGGGGATCGAGACCCAGTACTTC.